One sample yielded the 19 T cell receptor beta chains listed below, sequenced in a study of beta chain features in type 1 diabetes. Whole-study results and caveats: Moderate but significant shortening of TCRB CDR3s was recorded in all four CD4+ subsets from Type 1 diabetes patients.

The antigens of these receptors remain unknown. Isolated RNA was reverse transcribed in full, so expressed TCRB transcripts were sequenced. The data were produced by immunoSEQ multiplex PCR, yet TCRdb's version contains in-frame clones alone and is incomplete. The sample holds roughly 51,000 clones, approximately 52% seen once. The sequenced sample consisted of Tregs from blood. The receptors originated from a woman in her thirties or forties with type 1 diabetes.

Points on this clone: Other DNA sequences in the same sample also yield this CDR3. The CDR3 sequence: CASSLGASFSDTQYF. In DNA form, the CDR3 reads TGCGCCAGCAGCTTGGGGGCCAGTTTTTCGGATACGCAGTATTTT. The chain couples TRBV5-1 to TRBJ2-3; D uncertain. The germline gives CDR1 SGHRS, CDR2 YFSETQ. V was clipped by 0 bases and J by 6 bases, with 14 bases between them. The CDR3 sequence is 15 residues long.

CDR3 DNA: TGTGCCAGCTCATCCGACAAGAACACTGAAGCTTTCTTT. Amino acids: CASSSDKNTEAFF. This chain joins TRBV18 and TRBJ1-1, with unresolved D. The CDR3 runs to 13 residues. Germline lookup yields CDR1 KGHSH and CDR2 LQKENI. Trimming stripped 5 bases from V and 1 base from J, with 8 bases between. The full variable domain, its missing parts supplied by reference TRBV18 and TRBJ1-1, is NAGVMQNPRHLVRRRGQEARLRCSPMKGHSHVYWYRQLPEEGLKFMVYLQKENIIDESGMPKERFSAEFPKEGPSILRIQQVVRGDSAAYFCASSSDKNTEAFFGQGTRLTVV.

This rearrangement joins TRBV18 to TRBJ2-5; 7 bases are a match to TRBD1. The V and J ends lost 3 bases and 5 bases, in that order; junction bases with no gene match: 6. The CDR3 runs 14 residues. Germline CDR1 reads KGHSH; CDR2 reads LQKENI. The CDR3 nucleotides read TGTGCCAGCTCACCTCCGGGACAGAGGGAGACCCAGTACTTC. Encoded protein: CASSPPGQRETQYF.

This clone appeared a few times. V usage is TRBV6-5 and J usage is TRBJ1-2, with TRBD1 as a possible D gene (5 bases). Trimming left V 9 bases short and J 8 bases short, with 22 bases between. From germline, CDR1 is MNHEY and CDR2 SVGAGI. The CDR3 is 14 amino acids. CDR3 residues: CASSLGLSSGGYTF. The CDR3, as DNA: TGTGCCAGTTCGCTGGGACTTTCGTCGGGCGGCTACACCTTC.

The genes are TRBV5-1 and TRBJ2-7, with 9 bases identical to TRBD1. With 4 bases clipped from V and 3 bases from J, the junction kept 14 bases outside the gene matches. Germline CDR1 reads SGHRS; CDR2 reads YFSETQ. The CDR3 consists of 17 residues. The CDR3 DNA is TGCGCCAGCAGCGCTAGTTCCGGGACAGGGAGCTACTACGAGCAGTACTTC. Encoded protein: CASSASSGTGSYYEQYF.

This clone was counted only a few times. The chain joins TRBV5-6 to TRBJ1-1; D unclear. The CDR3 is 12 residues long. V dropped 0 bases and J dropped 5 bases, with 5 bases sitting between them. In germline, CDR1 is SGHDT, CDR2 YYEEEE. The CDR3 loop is CASSLVRTEAFF. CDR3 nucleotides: TGTGCCAGCAGCTTGGTCAGGACTGAAGCTTTCTTT.

CDR3 DNA sequence: TGTGCCAGCAGGGGACTAGCGGGGGGGCGCGATACGCAGTATTTT. It yields the protein CASRGLAGGRDTQYF. The rearrangement joins TRBV2 to TRBJ2-3; the match to TRBD2 covers 16 bases. V lost 6 bases, J lost 6 bases, and 3 bases stayed unmatched. CDR1 is SNHLY and CDR2 is FYNNEI in the germline V gene. This CDR3 is built from 15 residues.

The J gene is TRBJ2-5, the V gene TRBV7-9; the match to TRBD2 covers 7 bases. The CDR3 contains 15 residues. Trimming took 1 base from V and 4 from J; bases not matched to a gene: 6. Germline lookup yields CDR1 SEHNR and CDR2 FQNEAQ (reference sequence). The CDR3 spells CASSLEGSGGETQYF. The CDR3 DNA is TGTGCCAGCAGCTTAGAGGGGTCGGGGGGAGAGACCCAGTACTTC.

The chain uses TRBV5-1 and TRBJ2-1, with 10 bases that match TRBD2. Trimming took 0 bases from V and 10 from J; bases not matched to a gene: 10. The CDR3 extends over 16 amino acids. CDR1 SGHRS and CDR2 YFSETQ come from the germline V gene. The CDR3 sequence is CASSLDGLAGAREQFF. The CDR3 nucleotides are TGCGCCAGCAGCTTGGACGGTCTAGCGGGAGCACGCGAGCAGTTCTTC.

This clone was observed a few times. The DNA for the CDR3 is TGTGCCAGCAGCCCGGGACAGGGGGCATGGGAGACCCAGTACTTC. Its translation is CASSPGQGAWETQYF. The chain is built from TRBV5-4 and TRBJ2-5; TRBD1 agrees at 12 bases. CDR3 length equals 15 residues. V lost 4 bases to trimming and J lost 5 bases; unmatched junction nucleotides: 6. CDR1 SGHNT and CDR2 YYREEE come from the germline V gene (reference sequence). The full variable domain, in which reference TRBV5-4 and TRBJ2-5 provide the parts outside the CDR3, is ETGVTQSPTHLIKTRGQQVTLRCSSQSGHNTVSWYQQALGQGPQFIFQYYREEENGRGNFPPRFSGLQFPNYSSELNVNALELDDSALYLCASSPGQGAWETQYFGPGTRLLVL.

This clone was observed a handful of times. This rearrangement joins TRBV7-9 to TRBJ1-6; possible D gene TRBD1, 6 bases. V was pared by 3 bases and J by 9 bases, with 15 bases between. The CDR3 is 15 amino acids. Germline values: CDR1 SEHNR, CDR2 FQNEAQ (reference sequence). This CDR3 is CASSLSTGLASPLHF. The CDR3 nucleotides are TGTGCCAGCAGCTTGTCAACAGGGCTGGCTTCACCCCTCCACTTT.

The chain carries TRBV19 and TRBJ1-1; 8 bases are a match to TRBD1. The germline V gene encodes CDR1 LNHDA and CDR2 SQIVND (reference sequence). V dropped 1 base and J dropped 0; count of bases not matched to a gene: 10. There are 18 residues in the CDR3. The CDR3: CASSIGAGTGGLNTEAFF. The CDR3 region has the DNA TGTGCCAGTAGTATAGGGGCTGGGACAGGAGGGTTGAACACTGAAGCTTTCTTT.

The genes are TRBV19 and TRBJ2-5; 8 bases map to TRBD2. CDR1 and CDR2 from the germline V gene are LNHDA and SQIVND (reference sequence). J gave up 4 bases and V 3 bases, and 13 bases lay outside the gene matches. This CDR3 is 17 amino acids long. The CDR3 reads CASSIKGGLALGETQYF. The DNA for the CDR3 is TGTGCCAGTAGTATTAAGGGTGGACTAGCCCTAGGAGAGACCCAGTACTTC.

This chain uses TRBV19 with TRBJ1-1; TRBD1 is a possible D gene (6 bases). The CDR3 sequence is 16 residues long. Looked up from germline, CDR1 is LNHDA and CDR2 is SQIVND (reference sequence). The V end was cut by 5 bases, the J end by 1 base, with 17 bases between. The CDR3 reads CASSRRGTGGNTEAFF. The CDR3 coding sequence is TGTGCCAGTAGTCGCAGGGGAACCGGCGGGAACACTGAAGCTTTCTTT.

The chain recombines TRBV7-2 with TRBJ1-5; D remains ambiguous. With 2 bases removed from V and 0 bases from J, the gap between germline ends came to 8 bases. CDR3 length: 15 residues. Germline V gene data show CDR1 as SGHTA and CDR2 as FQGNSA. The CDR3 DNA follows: TGTGCCAGCAGCTTATTCGGTTATAGCAATCAGCCCCAGCATTTT. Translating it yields CASSLFGYSNQPQHF.

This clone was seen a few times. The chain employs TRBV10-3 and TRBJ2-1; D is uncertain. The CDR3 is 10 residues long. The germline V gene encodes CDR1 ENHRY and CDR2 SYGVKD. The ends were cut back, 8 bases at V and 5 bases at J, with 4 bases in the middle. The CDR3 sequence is CAIGHNEQFF. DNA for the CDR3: TGTGCCATCGGCCACAATGAGCAGTTCTTC.

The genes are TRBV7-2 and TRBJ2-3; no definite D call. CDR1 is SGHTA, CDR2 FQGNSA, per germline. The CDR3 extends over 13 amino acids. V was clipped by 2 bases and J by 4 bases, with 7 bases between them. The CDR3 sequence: CASSLSPADTQYF. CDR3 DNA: TGTGCCAGCAGCTTATCGCCGGCAGATACGCAGTATTTT.

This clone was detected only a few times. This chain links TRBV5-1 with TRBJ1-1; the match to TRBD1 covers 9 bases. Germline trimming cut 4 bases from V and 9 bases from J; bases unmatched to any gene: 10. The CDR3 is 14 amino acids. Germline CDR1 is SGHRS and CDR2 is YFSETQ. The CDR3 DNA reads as TGCGCCAGCAGCCCGACCACTAACAGGGGGCAAGCTTTCTTT. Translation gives CASSPTTNRGQAFF.

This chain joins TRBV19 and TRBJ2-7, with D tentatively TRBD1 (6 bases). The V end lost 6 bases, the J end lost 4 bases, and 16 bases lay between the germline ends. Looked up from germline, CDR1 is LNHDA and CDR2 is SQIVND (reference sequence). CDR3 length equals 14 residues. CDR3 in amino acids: CASSTGTLFYEQYF. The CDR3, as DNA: TGTGCCAGTAGCACCGGGACATTGTTTTACGAGCAGTACTTC.